This T cell receptor beta chain was observed in a study of T-cell memory formation after mild COVID-19. General study findings and limits: Chiefly within CM and EM were the contracting CD4+ clones; CD8+ ones were within EMRA. Nothing confirmed that second-wave clones peaking on day 37 were specific for SARS-CoV-2. Prior to infection, memory already included some responding clones, suggesting cross-reactive memory joined.

TCRdb recomputed calls from the 5' RACE reads with MiXCR, one row per CDR3 protein. The sample contains roughly 310,000 distinct CDR3 sequences, more than 15% of which appear only once. This clonotype was counted a few times. The antigen is not known. V lost 7 bases and J lost 3, with 18 bases in between. Germline V gives CDR1 SGHRS, CDR2 YFSETQ. The CDR3 spans 15 residues. The source material was PBMCs or a T cell subset sorted from them (not recorded which). The chain combines TRBV5-1 with TRBJ2-3; D possibly uses TRBD1 or TRBD2 (5 bases each). The clonotype originates from a man between 18 and 35 years old who had mild COVID-19 (a few samples of this study predate the infection). Cell type and time point are not known. The CDR3 is CASRPPEGKTDTQYF. DNA of the CDR3: TGCGCCAGCCGCCCCCCCGAGGGGAAGACAGATACGCAGTATTTT.